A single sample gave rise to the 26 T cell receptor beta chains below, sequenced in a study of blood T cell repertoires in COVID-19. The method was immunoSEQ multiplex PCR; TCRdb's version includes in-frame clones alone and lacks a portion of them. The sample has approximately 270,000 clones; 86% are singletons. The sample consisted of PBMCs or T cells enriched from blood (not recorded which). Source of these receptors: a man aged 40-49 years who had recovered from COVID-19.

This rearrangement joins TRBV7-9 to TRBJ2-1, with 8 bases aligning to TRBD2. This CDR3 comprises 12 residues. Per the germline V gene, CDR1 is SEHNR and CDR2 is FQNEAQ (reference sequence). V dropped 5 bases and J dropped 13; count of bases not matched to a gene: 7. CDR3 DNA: TGTGCCAGCAGCCCGGGGGGGGCGGTACAGTTCTTC. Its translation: CASSPGGAVQFF.

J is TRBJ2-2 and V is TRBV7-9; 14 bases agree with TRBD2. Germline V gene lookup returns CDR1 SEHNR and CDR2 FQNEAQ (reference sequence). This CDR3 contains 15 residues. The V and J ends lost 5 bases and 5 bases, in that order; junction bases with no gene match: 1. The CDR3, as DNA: TGTGCCAGCAGCCGGACTAGCGGGAGGACCGGGGAGCTGTTTTTT. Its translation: CASSRTSGRTGELFF.

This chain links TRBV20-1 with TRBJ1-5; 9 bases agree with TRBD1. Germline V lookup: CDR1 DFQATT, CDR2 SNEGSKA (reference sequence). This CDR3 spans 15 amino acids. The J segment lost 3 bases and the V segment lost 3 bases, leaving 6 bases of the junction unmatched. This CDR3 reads CSASKQGAVNQPQHF. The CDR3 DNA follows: TGCAGTGCTAGTAAACAGGGGGCTGTCAATCAGCCCCAGCATTTT.

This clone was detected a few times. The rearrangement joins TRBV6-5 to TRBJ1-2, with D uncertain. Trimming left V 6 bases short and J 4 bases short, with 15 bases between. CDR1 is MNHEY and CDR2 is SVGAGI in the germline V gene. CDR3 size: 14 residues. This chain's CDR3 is CASSPLRASYGYTF. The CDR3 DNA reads TGTGCCAGCAGCCCACTGCGGGCTTCCTATGGCTACACCTTC.

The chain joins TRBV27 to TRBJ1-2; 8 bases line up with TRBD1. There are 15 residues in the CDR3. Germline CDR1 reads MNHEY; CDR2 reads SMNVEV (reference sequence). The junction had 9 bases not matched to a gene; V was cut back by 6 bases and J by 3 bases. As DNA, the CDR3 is TGTGCCAGCAGCCTGTCGGCAGGGGGCGACTATGGCTACACCTTC. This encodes CASSLSAGGDYGYTF.

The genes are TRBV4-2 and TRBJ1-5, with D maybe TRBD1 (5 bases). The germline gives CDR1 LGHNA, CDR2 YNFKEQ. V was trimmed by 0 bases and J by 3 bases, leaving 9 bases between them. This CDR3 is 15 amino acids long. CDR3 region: CASSQEAGNNQPQHF. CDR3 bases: TGTGCCAGCAGCCAAGAGGCAGGGAACAATCAGCCCCAGCATTTT.

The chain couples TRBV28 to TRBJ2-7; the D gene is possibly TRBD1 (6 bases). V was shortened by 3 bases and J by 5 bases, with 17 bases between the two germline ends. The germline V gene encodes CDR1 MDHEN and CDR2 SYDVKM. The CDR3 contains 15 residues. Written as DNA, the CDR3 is TGTGCCAGCAGTTTCCAGGGGCAAGTCCCCCACGAGCAGTACTTC. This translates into CASSFQGQVPHEQYF.

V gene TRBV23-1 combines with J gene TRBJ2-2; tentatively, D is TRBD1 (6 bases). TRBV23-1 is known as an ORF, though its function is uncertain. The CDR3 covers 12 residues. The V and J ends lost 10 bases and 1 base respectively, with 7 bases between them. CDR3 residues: CAMTGNTGELFF. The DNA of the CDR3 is TGCGCCATGACAGGGAACACCGGGGAGCTGTTTTTT.

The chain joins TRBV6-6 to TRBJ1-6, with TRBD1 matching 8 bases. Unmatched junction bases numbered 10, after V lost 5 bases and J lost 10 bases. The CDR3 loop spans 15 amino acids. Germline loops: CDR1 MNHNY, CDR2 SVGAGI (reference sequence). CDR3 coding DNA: TGTGCCAGCAGTCAGACAGGGGATGAAGGATCACCCCTCCACTTT. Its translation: CASSQTGDEGSPLHF.

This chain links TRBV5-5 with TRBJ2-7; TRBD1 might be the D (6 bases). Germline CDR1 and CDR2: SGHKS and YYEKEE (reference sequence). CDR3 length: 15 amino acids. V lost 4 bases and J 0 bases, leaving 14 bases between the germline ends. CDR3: CASSNRDTSSYEQYF. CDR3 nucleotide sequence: TGTGCCAGCAGCAACCGGGACACTAGCTCCTACGAGCAGTACTTC. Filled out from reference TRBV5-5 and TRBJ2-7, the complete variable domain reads DAGVTQSPTHLIKTRGQQVTLRCSPISGHKSVSWYQQVLGQGPQFIFQYYEKEERGRGNFPDRFSARQFPNYSSELNVNALLLGDSALYLCASSNRDTSSYEQYFGPGTRLTVT.

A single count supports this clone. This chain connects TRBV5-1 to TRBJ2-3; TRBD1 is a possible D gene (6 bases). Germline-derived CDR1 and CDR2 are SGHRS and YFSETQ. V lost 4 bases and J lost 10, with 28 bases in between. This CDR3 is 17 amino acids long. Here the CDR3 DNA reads TGCGCCAGCAGCCCAGGGACATTCTTGGTTACGAGGGGGTCGCAGTATTTT. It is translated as CASSPGTFLVTRGSQYF.

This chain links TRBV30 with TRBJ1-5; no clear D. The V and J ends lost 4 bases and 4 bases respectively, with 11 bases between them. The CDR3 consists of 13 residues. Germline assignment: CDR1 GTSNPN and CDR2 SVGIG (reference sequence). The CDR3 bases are TGTGCCTGGAAAGAAGGCGGAAATCAGCCCCAGCATTTT. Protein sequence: CAWKEGGNQPQHF.

The CDR3 DNA is TGTGCCAGCAGCCCCTTTGGAGGGCTAAGGGAAAAACTGTTTTTT. It codes for CASSPFGGLREKLFF. This sequence joins TRBV7-2 and TRBJ1-4; D uncertain. V was cut by 5 bases and J by 8 bases, with 18 bases left in between. The germline V gene encodes CDR1 SGHTA and CDR2 FQGNSA. This CDR3 is 15 amino acids long.

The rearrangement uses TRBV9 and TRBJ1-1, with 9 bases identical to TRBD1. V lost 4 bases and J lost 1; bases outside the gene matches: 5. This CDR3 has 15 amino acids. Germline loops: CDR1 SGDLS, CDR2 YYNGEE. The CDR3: CASSSWTGANTEAFF. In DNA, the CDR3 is TGTGCCAGCAGCTCTTGGACAGGGGCGAACACTGAAGCTTTCTTT.

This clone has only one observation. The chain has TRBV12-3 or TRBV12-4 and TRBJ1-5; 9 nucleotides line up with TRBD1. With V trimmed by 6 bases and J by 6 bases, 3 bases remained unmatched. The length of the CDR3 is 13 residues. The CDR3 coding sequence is TGTGCCAGCAGGACAGGGGGGAGTCAGCCCCAGCATTTT. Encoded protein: CASRTGGSQPQHF.

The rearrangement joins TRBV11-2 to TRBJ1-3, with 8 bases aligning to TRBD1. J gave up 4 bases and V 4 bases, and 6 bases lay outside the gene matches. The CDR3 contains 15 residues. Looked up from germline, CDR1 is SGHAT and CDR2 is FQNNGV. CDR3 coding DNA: TGTGCCAGCAGCTCGGCCCGGACAGGGGGAAACACCATATATTTT. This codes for CASSSARTGGNTIYF.

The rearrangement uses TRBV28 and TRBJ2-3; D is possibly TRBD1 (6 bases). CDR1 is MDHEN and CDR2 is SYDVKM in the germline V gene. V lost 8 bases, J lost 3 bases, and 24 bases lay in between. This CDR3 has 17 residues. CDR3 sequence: CASGDRSSSGRTDTQYF. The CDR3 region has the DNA TGTGCCAGCGGAGACAGGTCCTCCTCGGGAAGGACAGATACGCAGTATTTT.

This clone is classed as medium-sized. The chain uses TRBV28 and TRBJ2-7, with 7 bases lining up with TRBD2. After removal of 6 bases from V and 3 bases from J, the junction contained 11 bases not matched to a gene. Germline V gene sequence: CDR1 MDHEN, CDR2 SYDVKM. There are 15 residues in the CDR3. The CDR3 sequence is CASSPSQAGNYEQYF. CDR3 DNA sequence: TGTGCCAGCAGCCCATCCCAAGCGGGGAACTACGAGCAGTACTTC.

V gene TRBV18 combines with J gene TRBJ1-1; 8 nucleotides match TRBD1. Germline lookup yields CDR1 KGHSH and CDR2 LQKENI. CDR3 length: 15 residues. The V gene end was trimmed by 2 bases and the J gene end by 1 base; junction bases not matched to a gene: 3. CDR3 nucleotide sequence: TGTGCCAGCTCACCATGGGACAGGAAGAACACTGAAGCTTTCTTT. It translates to CASSPWDRKNTEAFF.

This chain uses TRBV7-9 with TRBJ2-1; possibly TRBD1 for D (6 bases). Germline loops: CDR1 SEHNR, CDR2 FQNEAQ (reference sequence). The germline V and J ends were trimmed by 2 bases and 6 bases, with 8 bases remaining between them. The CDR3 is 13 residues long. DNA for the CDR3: TGTGCCAGCAGCTTAATAGGGGGCAATGAGCAGTTCTTC. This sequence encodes CASSLIGGNEQFF.

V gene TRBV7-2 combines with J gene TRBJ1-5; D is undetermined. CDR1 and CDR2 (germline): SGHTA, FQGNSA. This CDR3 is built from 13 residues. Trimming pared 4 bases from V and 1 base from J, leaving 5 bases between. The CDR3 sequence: CASSSQSNQPQHF. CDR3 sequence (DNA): TGTGCCAGCAGCTCTCAGAGCAATCAGCCCCAGCATTTT.

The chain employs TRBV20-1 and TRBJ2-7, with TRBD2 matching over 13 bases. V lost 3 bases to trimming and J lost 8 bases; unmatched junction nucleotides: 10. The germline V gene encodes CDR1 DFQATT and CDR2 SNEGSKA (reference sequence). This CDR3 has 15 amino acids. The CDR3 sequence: CSASGGTSGAGKQYF. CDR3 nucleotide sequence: TGCAGTGCTAGTGGAGGGACTAGCGGGGCCGGAAAGCAGTACTTC.

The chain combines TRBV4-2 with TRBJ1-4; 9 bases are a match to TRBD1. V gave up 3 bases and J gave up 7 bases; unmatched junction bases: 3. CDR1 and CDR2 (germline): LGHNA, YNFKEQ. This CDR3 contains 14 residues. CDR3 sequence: CASSQTGGTEKLFF. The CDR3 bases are TGTGCCAGCAGCCAGACAGGGGGTACTGAAAAACTGTTTTTT.

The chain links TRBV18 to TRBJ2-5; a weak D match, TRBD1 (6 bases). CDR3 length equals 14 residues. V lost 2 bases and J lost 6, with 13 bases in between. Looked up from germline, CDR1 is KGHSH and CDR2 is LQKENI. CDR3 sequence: CASSPSQGGKTQYF. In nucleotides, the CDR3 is TGTGCCAGCTCACCATCACAGGGTGGGAAGACCCAGTACTTC.

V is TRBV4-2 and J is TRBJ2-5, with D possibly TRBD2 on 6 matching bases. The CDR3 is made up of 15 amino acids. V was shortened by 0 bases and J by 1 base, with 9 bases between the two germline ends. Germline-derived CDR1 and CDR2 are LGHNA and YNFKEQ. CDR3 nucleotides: TGTGCCAGCAGCCAAGATTTGGGACTCCAAGAGACCCAGTACTTC. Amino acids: CASSQDLGLQETQYF.

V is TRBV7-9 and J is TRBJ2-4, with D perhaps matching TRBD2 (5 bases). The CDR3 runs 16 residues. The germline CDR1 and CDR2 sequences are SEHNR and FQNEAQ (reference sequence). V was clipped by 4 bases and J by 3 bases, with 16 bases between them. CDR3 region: CASSSSRAAGKNIQYF. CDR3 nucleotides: TGTGCCAGCAGCTCATCGAGGGCGGCAGGCAAAAACATTCAGTACTTC. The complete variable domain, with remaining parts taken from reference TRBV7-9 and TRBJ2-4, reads DTGVSQNPRHKITKRGQNVTFRCDPISEHNRLYWYRQTLGQGPEFLTYFQNEAQLEKSRLLSDRFSAERPKGSFSTLEIQRTEQGDSAMYLCASSSSRAAGKNIQYFGAGTRLSVL.